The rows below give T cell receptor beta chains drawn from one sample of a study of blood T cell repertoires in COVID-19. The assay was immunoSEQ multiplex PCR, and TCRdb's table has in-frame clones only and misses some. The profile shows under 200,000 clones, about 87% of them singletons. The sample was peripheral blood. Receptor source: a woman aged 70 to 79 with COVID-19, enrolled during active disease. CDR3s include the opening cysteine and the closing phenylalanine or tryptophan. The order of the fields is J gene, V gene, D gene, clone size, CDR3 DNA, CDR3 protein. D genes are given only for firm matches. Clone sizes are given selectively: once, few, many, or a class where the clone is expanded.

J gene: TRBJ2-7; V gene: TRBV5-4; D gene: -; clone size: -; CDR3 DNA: TGTGCCAGCGGTTTAGGAGGAGGCTACGAGCAGTACTTC; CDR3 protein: CASGLGGGYEQYF
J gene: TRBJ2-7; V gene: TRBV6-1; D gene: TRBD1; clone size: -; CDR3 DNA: TGTGCCAGCAGTGACCAGACAGGGCTCTACGAGCAGTACTTC; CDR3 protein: CASSDQTGLYEQYF
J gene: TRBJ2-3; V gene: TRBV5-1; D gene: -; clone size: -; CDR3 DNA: TGCGCCAGCTTTGACTCCACAGATACGCAGTATTTT; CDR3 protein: CASFDSTDTQYF
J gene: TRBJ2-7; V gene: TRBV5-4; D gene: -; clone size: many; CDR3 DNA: TGTGCCAGCAGCGTTGGACACTTCTACGAGCAGTACTTC; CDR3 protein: CASSVGHFYEQYF
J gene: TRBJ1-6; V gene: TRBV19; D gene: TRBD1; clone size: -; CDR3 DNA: TGTGCCACTCGCATACCGGGACAGCAGAATTCACCCCTCCACTTT; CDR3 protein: CATRIPGQQNSPLHF
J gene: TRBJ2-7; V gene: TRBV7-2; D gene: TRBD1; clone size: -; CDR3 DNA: TGTGCCAGCAGCTCTCGGACAGGATCCTACGAGCAGTACTTC; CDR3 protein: CASSSRTGSYEQYF
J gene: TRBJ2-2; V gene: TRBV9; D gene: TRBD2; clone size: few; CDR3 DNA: TGTGCCAGCAGCGGGACTAGCGGGGCCCTGACCGGGGAGCTGTTTTTT; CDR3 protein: CASSGTSGALTGELFF
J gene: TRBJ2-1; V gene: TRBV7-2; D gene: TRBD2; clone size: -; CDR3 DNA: TGTGCCAGCAGGAGCAGCGGGGGCCGCTACAATGAGCAGTTCTTC; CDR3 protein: CASRSSGGRYNEQFF
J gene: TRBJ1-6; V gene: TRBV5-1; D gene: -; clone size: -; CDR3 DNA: TGCGCCAGCAGCTTGGGGGGGCGCGGGTCACCCCTCCACTTT; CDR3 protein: CASSLGGRGSPLHF
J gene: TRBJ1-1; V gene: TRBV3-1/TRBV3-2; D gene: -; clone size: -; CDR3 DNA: TGTGCCAGCAGCCAAGCTCAGGGCGGTGTCACTGAAGCTTTCTTT; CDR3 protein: CASSQAQGGVTEAFF
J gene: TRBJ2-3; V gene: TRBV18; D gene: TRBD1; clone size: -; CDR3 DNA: TGTGCCAGCTCAGAACAGGGGGCTTTGGGCACAGATACGCAGTATTTT; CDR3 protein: CASSEQGALGTDTQYF
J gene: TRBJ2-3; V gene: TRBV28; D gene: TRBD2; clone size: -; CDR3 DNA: TGTGCCAGCAGCCAAACTTTACTAGCGGGGGGTTCAGATACGCAGTATTTT; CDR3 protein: CASSQTLLAGGSDTQYF
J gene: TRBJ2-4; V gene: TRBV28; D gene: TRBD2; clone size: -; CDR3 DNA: TGTGCCAGCAGTCCGGGGGGAGGTAGCATTCAGTACTTC; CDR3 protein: CASSPGGGSIQYF
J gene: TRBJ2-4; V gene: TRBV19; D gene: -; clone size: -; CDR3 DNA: TGTGCCAGTAGTATAGATGGGCAGGCCTGGGCCAAAAACATTCAGTACTTC; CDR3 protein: CASSIDGQAWAKNIQYF
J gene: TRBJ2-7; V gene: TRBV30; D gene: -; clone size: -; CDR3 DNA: TGTGCCTGGAGTGGAAATAGCCCGATCTACGAGCAGTACTTC; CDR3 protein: CAWSGNSPIYEQYF
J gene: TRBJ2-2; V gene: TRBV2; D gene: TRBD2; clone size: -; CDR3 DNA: TGTGCCAGCAGAGGGACTAGCGGGGGGTACGGGGAGCTGTTTTTT; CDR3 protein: CASRGTSGGYGELFF
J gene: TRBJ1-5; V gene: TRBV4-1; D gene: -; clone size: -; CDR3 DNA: TGCGCCAGCAGCCAAGAACGGAGTTATAGCAATCAGCCCCAGCATTTT; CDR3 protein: CASSQERSYSNQPQHF
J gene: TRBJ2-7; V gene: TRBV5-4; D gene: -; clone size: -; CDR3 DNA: TGTGCCAGCAGCTTGGACAGGAGCTCCTACGAGCAGTACTTC; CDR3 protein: CASSLDRSSYEQYF
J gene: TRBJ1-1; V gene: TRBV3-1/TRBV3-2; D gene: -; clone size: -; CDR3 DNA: TGTGCCAGCAGCCCACAAGCCGGGTCCCTGAACACTGAAGCTTTCTTT; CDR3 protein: CASSPQAGSLNTEAFF
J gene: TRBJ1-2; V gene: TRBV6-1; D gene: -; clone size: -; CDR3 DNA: TGTGCCAGCAGTGAACGGCGGCAGGGTGCCTTTGGCTACACCTTC; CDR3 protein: CASSERRQGAFGYTF
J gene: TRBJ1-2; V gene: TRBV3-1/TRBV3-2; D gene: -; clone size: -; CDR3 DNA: TGTGCCAGCAGCCTCCGGGACACCGTAGCATCCGGCTACACCTTC; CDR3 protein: CASSLRDTVASGYTF
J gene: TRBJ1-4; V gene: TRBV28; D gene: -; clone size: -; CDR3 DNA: TGTGCCAGCAGTTTAATGTCTGGGGGCGACGAAAAACTGTTTTTT; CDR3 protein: CASSLMSGGDEKLFF
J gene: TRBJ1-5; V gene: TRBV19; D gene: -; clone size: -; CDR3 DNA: TGTGCCAGTAATACTCAGGGGACGGGCCAGCCCCAGCATTTT; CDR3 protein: CASNTQGTGQPQHF
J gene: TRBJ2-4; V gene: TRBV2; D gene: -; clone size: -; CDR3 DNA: TGTGCCAGCAGTGATACGGGGGCCAAAAACATTCAGTACTTC; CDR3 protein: CASSDTGAKNIQYF
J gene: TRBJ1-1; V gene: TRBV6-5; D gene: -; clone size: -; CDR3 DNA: TGTGCCAGCAGGACGTTACAGGAAAGGGGGACTGAAGCTTTCTTT; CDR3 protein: CASRTLQERGTEAFF
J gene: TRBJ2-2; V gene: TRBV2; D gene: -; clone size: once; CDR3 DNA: TGTGCCAGCGCGCCAGGGTACGGCGGCGGGGAGCTGTTTTTT; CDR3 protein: CASAPGYGGGELFF
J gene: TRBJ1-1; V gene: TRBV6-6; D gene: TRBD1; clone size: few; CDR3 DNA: TGTGCCAGCAGCCGTGAGACAGGGTTTGGCACTGAAGCTTTCTTT; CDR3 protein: CASSRETGFGTEAFF
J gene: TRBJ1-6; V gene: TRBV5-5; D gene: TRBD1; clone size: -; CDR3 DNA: TGTGCCAGCAGCTCCGGTGGACAGGGAGGCTCACCCCTCCACTTT; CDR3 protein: CASSSGGQGGSPLHF
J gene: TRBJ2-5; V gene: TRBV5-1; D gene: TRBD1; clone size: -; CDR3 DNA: TGCGCCAGCAGCTGGGACAGCGAAACGGAGACCCAGTACTTC; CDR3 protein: CASSWDSETETQYF
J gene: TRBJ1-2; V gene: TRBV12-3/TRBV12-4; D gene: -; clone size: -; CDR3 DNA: TGTGCCAGCAGTCAAAGGGTGGAGGGGCCCAAACCTTTC; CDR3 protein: CASSQRVEGPKPF
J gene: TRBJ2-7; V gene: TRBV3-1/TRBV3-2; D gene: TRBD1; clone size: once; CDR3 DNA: TGTGCCAGCAGCCAGGACAGGTTTCGGGAGCAGTACTTC; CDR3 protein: CASSQDRFREQYF
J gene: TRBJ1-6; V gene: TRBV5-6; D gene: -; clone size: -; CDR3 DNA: TGTGCCAGCAGTTCGGGACTCTTTAATTCACCCCTCCACTTT; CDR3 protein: CASSSGLFNSPLHF
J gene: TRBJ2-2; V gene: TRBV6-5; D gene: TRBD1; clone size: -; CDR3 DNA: TGTGCCAGCAGCCTTGACAGGGGGCCCGGGGAGCTGTTTTTT; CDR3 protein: CASSLDRGPGELFF
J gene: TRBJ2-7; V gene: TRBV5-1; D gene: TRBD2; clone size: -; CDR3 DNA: TGCGCCAGCAGCCCATCGACTCTAGCGGGGGGTTACGAGCAGTACTTC; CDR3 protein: CASSPSTLAGGYEQYF
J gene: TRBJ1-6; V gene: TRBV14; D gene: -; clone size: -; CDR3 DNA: TGTGCCAGCAGCCAAGACTACTTGCTAAGATCACCCCTCCACTTT; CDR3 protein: CASSQDYLLRSPLHF
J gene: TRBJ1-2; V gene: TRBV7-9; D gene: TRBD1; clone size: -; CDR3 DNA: TGTGCCAGCAGCCCCCAGGACAGGGATGGCTACACCTTC; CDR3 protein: CASSPQDRDGYTF
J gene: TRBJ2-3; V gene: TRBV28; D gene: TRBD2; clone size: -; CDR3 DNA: TGTGCCAGCAGTTTAGAAGGCGGGGGGACAGATACGCAGTATTTT; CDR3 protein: CASSLEGGGTDTQYF
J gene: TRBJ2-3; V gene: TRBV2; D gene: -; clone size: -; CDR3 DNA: TGTGCCAGCAGTGAAAGGGGGGGAGGCACAGATACGCAGTATTTT; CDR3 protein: CASSERGGGTDTQYF
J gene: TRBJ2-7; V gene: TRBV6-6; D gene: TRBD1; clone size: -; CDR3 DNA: TGTGCCAGCAGCCCGGACAGGGTTGTTCCCTACGAGCAGTACTTC; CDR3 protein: CASSPDRVVPYEQYF
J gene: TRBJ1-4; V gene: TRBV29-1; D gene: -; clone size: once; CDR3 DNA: TGCAGCGTCGGCGGTACAACTAATGAAAAACTGTTTTTT; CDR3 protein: CSVGGTTNEKLFF
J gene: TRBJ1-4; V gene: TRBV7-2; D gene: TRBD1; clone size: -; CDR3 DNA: TGTGCCAGCAGCCCACCCCCGGGACAGGGGGTTGAAAAACTGTTTTTT; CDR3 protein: CASSPPPGQGVEKLFF
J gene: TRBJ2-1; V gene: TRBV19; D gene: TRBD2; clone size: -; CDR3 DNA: TGTGCCAGTAGCCCGGGACTACCTTACTACAATGAGCAGTTCTTC; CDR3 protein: CASSPGLPYYNEQFF
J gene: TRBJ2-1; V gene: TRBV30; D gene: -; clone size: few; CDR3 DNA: TGTGCCTGGAGTGTTGTTGTCGGGACTGGCGGAGGGATTCAGTTCTTC; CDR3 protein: CAWSVVVGTGGGIQFF
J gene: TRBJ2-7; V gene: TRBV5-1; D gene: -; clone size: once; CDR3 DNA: TGCGCCAGCAGCTGGTCCGGCGGTCCCTACGAGCAGTACTTC; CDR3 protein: CASSWSGGPYEQYF
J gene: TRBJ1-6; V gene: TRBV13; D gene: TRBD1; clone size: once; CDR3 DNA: TGTGCCAGCAGCTTAGAGCGGACAGGGTCACCCCTCCACTTT; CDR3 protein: CASSLERTGSPLHF
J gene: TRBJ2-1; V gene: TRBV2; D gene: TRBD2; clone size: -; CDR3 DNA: TGTGCCAGCGACGTGGTAGGAGCGGGAAAGGCCTACAATGAGCAGTTCTTC; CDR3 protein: CASDVVGAGKAYNEQFF
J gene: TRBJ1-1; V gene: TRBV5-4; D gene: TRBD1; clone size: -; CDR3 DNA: TGTGCCAGCAGCTTTGGATCTACCTTCATGGGAACAGGGGCTGAAGCTTTCTTT; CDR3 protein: CASSFGSTFMGTGAEAFF
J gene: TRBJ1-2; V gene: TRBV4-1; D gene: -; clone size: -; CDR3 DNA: TGCGCCAGCAGCCAAGAGGGGGCAGGCTATGGCTACACCTTC; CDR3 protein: CASSQEGAGYGYTF
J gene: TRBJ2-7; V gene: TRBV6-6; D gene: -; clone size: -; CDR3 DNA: TGTGCCAGCAGTTACAACGAGGGCTTCTACGAGCAGTACTTC; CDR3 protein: CASSYNEGFYEQYF
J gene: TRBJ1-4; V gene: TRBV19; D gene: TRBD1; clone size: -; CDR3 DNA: TGTGCCAGTACCGTAACCGGGACAGGGCATGAAAAACTGTTTTTT; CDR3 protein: CASTVTGTGHEKLFF
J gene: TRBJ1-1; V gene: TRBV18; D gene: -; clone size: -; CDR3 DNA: TGTGCCAGCTCACCACTGAGAGAGTTGAACACTGAAGCTTTCTTT; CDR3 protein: CASSPLRELNTEAFF
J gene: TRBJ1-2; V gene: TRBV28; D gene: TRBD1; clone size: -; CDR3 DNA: TGTGCCAGCAGGACAGGGAACTATGGCTACACCTTC; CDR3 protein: CASRTGNYGYTF